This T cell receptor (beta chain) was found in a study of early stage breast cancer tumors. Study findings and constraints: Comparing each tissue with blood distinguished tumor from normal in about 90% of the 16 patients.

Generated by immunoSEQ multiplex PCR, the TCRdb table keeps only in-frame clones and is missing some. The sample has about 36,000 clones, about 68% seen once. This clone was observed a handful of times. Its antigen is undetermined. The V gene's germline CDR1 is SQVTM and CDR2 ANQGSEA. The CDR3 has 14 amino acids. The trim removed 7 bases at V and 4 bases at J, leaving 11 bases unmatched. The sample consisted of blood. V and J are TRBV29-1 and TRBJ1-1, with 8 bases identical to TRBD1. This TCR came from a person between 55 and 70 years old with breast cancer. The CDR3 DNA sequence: TGCAGCGCACGAAGGACACAGGGGGGCACTGAAGCTTTCTTT. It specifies CSARRTQGGTEAFF.